These 19 T cell receptor beta chains share one sample of origin, sequenced in a study of tumor-infiltrating lymphocytes in primary liver carcinoma. Blood RNA was derived from unsorted whole blood, and germline DNA was extracted too. Researchers generated TCR beta cDNA from around 0.55 ug of total RNA, relying on a constant-region primer. Generation of the TCR beta libraries relied on three nested multiplex PCR rounds using slightly modified ARM-PCR. TRBV1-TRBV30 forward primers paired with a C-beta reverse primer were used in the first two PCR rounds, which ran about 11 cycles each. TCRdb passed the multiplex PCR reads through MiXCR, listing each CDR3 protein once. Here the sample spans over 250,000 distinct CDR3 sequences, more than 55% being singletons. Sequenced input: peripheral blood. The origin of the receptors is a woman in her 30s with primary liver carcinoma and hepatitis B virus infection.

The chain employs TRBV11-3 and TRBJ2-5; D possibly corresponds to TRBD1 (5 bases). Germline V gene data show CDR1 as SGHNT and CDR2 as YENEEA. V was clipped by 3 bases and J by 5 bases, with 13 bases between them. This CDR3 has 14 amino acids. CDR3 sequence (DNA): TGTGCCAGCAGCTTCCCCCAGGGAACGGAGACCCAGTACTTC. As protein: CASSFPQGTETQYF. The full variable domain, its missing parts supplied by reference TRBV11-3 and TRBJ2-5, is EAGVVQSPRYKIIEKKQPVAFWCNPISGHNTLYWYLQNLGQGPELLIRYENEEAVDDSQLPKDRFSAERLKGVDSTLKIQPAELGDSAVYLCASSFPQGTETQYFGPGTRLLVL.

For this clonotype: The CDR3 does not end in the conserved phenylalanine or tryptophan, so this is likely a read error. The chain couples TRBV12-3 or TRBV12-4 to TRBJ2-6; 7 bases line up with TRBD1. Unmatched junction bases numbered 18, after V lost 3 bases and J lost 4 bases. The CDR3 is 20 residues long. The CDR3 DNA reads as TGTGCCAGCAGTTTGGCCCTAGAGCGGACAGGTCGTCCAGGGGCCAACGTCCTGACTTTG. This codes for CASSLALERTGRPGANVLTL.

The CDR3 loop is CASSVGEDTEAFF. The CDR3 DNA is TGTGCCAGCAGTGTCGGGGAAGACACTGAAGCTTTCTTT. The chain recombines TRBV2 with TRBJ1-1, with D uncertain. Germline loops: CDR1 SNHLY, CDR2 FYNNEI. The V and J ends lost 4 bases and 3 bases respectively, with 9 bases between them. This CDR3 region has 13 residues.

There are a few counts of this clonotype. The chain recombines TRBV28 with TRBJ2-2, with a tentative D call TRBD1 (5 bases). This CDR3 has 15 amino acids. Trimming took off 6 bases at V and 4 bases at J, with 15 bases between the two ends. Germline CDR1 is MDHEN and CDR2 is SYDVKM. CDR3 loop: CASSDSDWGTGELFF. The CDR3, as DNA: TGTGCCAGCAGCGACAGCGATTGGGGCACCGGGGAGCTGTTTTTT.

The J gene is TRBJ1-5, the V gene TRBV6-2 or TRBV6-3; D unresolved. TRBJ2-3 explains the end of the DNA better; the J call may be wrong. The germline CDR1 and CDR2 sequences are MNHEY and SVGEGT. The CDR3 extends over 15 amino acids. CDR3 DNA: TGTGCCAGCAGAACTGGTTACATGGGCAATCAGCCCCAGTATTTT. This gives the protein CASRTGYMGNQPQYF.

This clonotype occurred once. A much larger clone sits a single nucleotide away, making a read error possible. This likely comes from a read error, as the CDR3 has no conserved phenylalanine or tryptophan at its end. J is TRBJ1-1 and V is TRBV29-1; TRBD1 might be the D (6 bases). CDR1 and CDR2 from the germline V gene are SQVTM and ANQGSEA. This CDR3 is 12 amino acids long. V lost 5 bases and J 8 bases, leaving 15 bases between the germline ends. CDR3 residues: CSVIQGPGEAFL. CDR3 DNA sequence: TGCAGCGTTATACAGGGCCCTGGGGAAGCTTTCCTT.

This clonotype occurred many times. The gene calls are TRBV6-5 and TRBJ2-2; weak D call: TRBD2 (6 bases). This CDR3 contains 17 residues. The germline gives CDR1 MNHEY, CDR2 SVGAGI. The ends were cut back, 0 bases at V and 2 bases at J, with 13 bases in the middle. The CDR3, as DNA: TGTGCCAGCAGTTACTCGAATTCCGCGGGAAACACCGGGGAGCTGTTTTTT. It is translated as CASSYSNSAGNTGELFF.

For this clonotype: This clone may be a read error of a much larger clone one base away. The V and J genes are TRBV4-2 and TRBJ2-1; 10 positions agree with TRBD1. The V gene's germline CDR1 is LGHNA and CDR2 YNFKEQ. This CDR3 spans 17 amino acids. The chain's CDR3 is CASIQVGSGQGYNEQFF. The CDR3 bases are TGTGCCAGCATCCAAGTTGGTTCGGGACAGGGGTACAATGAGCAGTTCTTC.

This clonotype has more than one count but fewer than ten. A read error may explain this, as a much larger clone is one base away. The V and J genes are TRBV11-3 and TRBJ2-2; either TRBD1 or TRBD2 may supply D (7 bases each). The CDR3 is 14 amino acids. CDR1 is SGHNT and CDR2 is YENEEA in the germline V gene. CDR3: CVSSPGGAPGELFF. The CDR3 nucleotides are TGTGTCAGCAGTCCAGGGGGGGCCCCCGGGGAGCTGTTTTTT.

Concerning this clonotype: A much larger clonotype is one base distant, so this may be a read error. V usage is TRBV6-2 or TRBV6-3 and J usage is TRBJ2-3; 7 nucleotides align to TRBD2. This CDR3 has 14 amino acids. From germline, CDR1 is MNHEY and CDR2 SVGEGT. CDR3 residues: CASRRAGSTDSQYF. CDR3 nucleotides: TGTGCCAGCAGGAGAGCGGGAAGCACAGATTCGCAGTATTTT.

In regard to this clonotype: Its ends do not fully match the called genes, so a read error is possible. This sequence joins TRBV5-1 and TRBJ2-5, with 9 bases that match TRBD1. Germline-derived CDR1 and CDR2 are SGHRS and YFSETQ. The CDR3 covers 15 residues. In DNA form, the CDR3 reads TGCGCCAGTAGCTTGGTGGGGACAGGGTTGGAGACCCAGTACTTC. It codes for CASSLVGTGLETQYF.

With regard to this clonotype: One base away lies a much larger clone, so this may be a sequencing read error. This CDR3 is CASSETFAYNERFF. CDR3 nucleotide sequence: TGCGCCAGCAGCGAGACTTTCGCCTACAATGAGCGGTTCTTC. The J gene is TRBJ2-1, the V gene TRBV5-1; D gene unclear. This CDR3 is built from 14 residues. The germline V gene encodes CDR1 SGHRS and CDR2 YFSETQ.

There are many counts of this clonotype. The V and J genes are TRBV4-3 and TRBJ2-1; tentative D call: TRBD1 (5 bases). This CDR3 comprises 17 residues. V was trimmed by 1 base and J by 1 base, leaving 14 bases between them. Germline values: CDR1 LGHNA, CDR2 YSLEER. The CDR3 bases are TGCGCCAGCAGCCAAGGAGTAGGGGCCGTATCCTACAATGAGCAGTTCTTC. Its protein is CASSQGVGAVSYNEQFF.

The chain recombines TRBV28 with TRBJ2-7; TRBD1 might be the D (6 bases). Germline CDR1 and CDR2: MDHEN and SYDVKM. This CDR3 has 15 amino acids. Trimming pared 10 bases from V and 2 bases from J, leaving 21 bases between. CDR3 loop: CATLPGQIITYEQYF. The CDR3 region has the DNA TGTGCCACCTTACCGGGACAAATAATTACCTACGAGCAGTACTTC.

This clonotype was recorded at least ten times. The chain recombines TRBV6-1 with TRBJ1-2, with TRBD1 matching over 9 bases. Germline V gene data show CDR1 as MNHNS and CDR2 as SASEGT. The length of the CDR3 is 12 residues. V shed 6 bases, J shed 7 bases, and the junction held 3 bases outside the gene matches. This CDR3 reads CASRQGAIGYTF. CDR3 nucleotides: TGTGCCAGCAGACAGGGGGCGATTGGCTACACCTTC.

Worth noting for this clonotype: The junction and the germline gene differ at one end; a read error may be behind it. The V gene is TRBV6-2 or TRBV6-3, the J gene TRBJ1-5; 7 bases agree with TRBD1. Germline CDR1 reads MNHEY; CDR2 reads SVGEGT. The CDR3 is made up of 15 amino acids. CDR3 sequence: CASTFMTGTNQPQHF. CDR3 coding DNA: TGTGCCAGCACATTTATGACAGGGACAAACCAGCCTCAGCATTTT.

This chain uses TRBV29-1 with TRBJ2-7; TRBD1 might be the D (6 bases). Germline values: CDR1 SQVTM, CDR2 ANQGSEA. Trimming cost V 6 bases and J 0 bases, with 15 bases left between them. The CDR3 is made up of 14 amino acids. The CDR3 DNA sequence: TGCAGCGTCCGGGGAAGGGACAACTCCTACGAGCAGTACTTC. The encoded protein is CSVRGRDNSYEQYF.

The V call is TRBV3-1, the J call TRBJ2-1, with a weak D call TRBD1 (5 bases). V was shortened by 0 bases and J by 9 bases, with 15 bases between the two germline ends. This CDR3 has 15 residues. Germline CDR1 is LGHDT and CDR2 is YNNKEL (reference sequence). The CDR3, as DNA: TGTGCCAGCAGCCAAGATCTCCGGCAGGGCAGTGAGCAGTTCTTC. It codes for CASSQDLRQGSEQFF.

Points on this clonotype: Germline and junction disagree at one end, which may indicate a read error. V gene TRBV5-4 combines with J gene TRBJ1-5; D is unresolved. CDR1 is SGHNT, CDR2 YYREEE, per germline (reference sequence). The CDR3 covers 12 residues. The CDR3, as DNA: TGTACCAGCAGTTTGCCGAATCAGCCCCGGCATTTT. Protein sequence: CTSSLPNQPRHF. The entire variable domain, with the rest obtained from reference TRBV5-4 and TRBJ1-5, is as follows: ETGVTQSPTHLIKTRGQQVTLRCSSQSGHNTVSWYQQALGQGPQFIFQYYREEENGRGNFPPRFSGLQFPNYSSELNVNALELDDSALYLCTSSLPNQPRHFGDGTRLSIL.